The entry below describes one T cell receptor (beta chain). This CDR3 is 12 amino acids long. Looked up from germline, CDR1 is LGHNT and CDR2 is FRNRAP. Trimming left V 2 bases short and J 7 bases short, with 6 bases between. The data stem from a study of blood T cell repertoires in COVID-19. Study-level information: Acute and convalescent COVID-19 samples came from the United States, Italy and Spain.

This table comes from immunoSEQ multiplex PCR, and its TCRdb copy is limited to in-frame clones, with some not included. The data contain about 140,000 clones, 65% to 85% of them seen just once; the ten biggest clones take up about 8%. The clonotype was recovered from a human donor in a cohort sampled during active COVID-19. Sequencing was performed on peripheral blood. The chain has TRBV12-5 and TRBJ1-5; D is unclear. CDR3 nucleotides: TGTGCTAGTGGTTTGATAGAGCAGCCCCAGCATTTT. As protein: CASGLIEQPQHF. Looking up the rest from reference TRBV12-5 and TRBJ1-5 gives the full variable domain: DARVTQTPRHKVTEMGQEVTMRCQPILGHNTVFWYRQTMMQGLELLAYFRNRAPLDDSGMPKDRFSAEMPDATLATLKIQPSEPRDSAVYFCASGLIEQPQHFGDGTRLSIL.